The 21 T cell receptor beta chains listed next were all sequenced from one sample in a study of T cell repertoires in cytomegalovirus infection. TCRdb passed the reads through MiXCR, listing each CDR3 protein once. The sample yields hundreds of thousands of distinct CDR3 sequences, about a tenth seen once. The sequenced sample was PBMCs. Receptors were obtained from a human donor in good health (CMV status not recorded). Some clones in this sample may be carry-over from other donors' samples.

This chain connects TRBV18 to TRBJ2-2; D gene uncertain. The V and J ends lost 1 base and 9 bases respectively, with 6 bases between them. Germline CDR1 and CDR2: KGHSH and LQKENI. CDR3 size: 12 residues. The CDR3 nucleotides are TGTGCCAGCTCACCACAGGAACGGGAGCTGTTTTTT. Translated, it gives CASSPQERELFF. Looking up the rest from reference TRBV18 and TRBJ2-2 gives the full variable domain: NAGVMQNPRHLVRRRGQEARLRCSPMKGHSHVYWYRQLPEEGLKFMVYLQKENIIDESGMPKERFSAEFPKEGPSILRIQQVVRGDSAAYFCASSPQERELFFGEGSRLTVL.

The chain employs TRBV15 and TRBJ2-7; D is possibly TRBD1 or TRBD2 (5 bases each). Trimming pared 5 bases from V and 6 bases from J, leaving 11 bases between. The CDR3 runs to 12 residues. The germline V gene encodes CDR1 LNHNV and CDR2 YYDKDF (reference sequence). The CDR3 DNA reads TGTGCCACCAGCGGTGGGACGCGCGAGCAGTACTTC. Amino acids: CATSGGTREQYF.

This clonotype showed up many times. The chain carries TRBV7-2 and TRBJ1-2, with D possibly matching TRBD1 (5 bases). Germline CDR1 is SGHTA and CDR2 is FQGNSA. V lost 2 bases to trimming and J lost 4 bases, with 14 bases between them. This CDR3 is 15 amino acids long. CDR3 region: CASSLNQGRTYGYTF. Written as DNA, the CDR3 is TGTGCCAGCAGCTTAAATCAGGGCCGTACCTATGGCTACACCTTC.

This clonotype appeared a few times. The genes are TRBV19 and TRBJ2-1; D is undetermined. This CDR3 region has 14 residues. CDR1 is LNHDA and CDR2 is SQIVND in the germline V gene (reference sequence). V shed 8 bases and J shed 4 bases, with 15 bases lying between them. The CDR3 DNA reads TGTGCCAGTGGGTTGGGTACGACGTACAATGAGCAGTTCTTC. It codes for CASGLGTTYNEQFF.

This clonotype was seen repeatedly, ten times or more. CDR3 protein: CASSFGEGGKLFF. Here the CDR3 DNA reads TGCGCCAGCAGCTTCGGTGAAGGCGGGAAACTGTTTTTT. The chain has TRBV5-1 and TRBJ1-4; D is undetermined. CDR1 and CDR2 (germline): SGHRS, YFSETQ. The CDR3 sequence is 13 residues long. Trimming removed 2 bases at V and 11 bases at J, with 13 bases between.

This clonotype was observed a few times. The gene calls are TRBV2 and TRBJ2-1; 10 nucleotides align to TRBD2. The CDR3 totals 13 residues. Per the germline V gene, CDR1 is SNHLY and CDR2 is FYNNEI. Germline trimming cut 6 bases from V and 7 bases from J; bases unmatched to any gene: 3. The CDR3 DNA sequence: TGTGCCAGCAGACTGACTAGCGGGAATGAGCAGTTCTTC. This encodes CASRLTSGNEQFF. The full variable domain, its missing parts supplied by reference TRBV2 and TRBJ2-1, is EPEVTQTPSHQVTQMGQEVILRCVPISNHLYFYWYRQILGQKVEFLVSFYNNEISEKSEIFDDQFSVERPDGSNFTLKIRSTKLEDSAMYFCASRLTSGNEQFFGPGTRLTVL.

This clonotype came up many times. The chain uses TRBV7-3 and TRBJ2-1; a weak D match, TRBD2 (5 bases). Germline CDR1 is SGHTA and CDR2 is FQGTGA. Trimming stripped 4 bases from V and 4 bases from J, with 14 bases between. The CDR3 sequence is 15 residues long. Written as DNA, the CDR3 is TGTGCCAGCAGCTATATACTGGGAGCGTACAATGAGCAGTTCTTC. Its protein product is CASSYILGAYNEQFF.

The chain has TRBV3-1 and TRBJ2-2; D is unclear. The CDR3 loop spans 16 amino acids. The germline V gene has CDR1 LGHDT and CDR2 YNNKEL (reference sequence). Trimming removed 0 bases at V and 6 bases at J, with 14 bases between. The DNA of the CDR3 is TGTGCCAGCAGCCAAGAAGGCCGGCTCCGTTCCGGGGAGCTGTTTTTT. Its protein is CASSQEGRLRSGELFF.

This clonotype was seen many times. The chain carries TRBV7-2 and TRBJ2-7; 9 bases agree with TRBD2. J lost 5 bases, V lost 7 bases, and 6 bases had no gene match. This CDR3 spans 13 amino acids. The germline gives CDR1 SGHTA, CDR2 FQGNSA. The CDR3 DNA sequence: TGTGCCAGCACCGCGGGGGGGCCACACGAGCAGTACTTC. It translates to CASTAGGPHEQYF.

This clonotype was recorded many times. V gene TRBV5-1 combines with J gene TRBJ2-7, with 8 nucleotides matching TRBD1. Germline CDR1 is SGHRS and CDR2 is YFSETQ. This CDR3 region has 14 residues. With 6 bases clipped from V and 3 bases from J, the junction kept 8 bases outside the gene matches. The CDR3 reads CASKATGGDYEQYF. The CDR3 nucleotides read TGCGCCAGCAAAGCAACAGGGGGAGACTACGAGCAGTACTTC.

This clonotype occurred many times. The CDR3 loop reads CASSLGSGGEQYF. CDR3 nucleotide sequence: TGTGCCAGCAGCTTAGGATCCGGGGGCGAGCAGTACTTC. This chain joins TRBV7-9 and TRBJ2-7, with D perhaps matching TRBD2 (6 bases). V lost 1 base, J lost 6 bases, and 10 bases lay in between. CDR1 and CDR2 from the germline V gene are SEHNR and FQNEAQ (reference sequence). The CDR3 loop spans 13 amino acids.

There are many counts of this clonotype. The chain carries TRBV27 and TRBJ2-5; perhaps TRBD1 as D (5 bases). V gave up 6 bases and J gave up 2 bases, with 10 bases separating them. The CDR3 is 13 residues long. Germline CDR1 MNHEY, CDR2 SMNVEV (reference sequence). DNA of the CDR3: TGTGCCAGCAGCCGTCAGGGACAAGAGACCCAGTACTTC. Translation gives CASSRQGQETQYF.

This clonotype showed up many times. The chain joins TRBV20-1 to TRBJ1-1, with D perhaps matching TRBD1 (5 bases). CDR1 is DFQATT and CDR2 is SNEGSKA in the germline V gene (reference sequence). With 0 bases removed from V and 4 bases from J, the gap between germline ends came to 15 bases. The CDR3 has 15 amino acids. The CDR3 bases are TGCAGTGCTAGAGATCCTGAGGGGTTGAGCACTGAAGCTTTCTTT. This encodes CSARDPEGLSTEAFF.

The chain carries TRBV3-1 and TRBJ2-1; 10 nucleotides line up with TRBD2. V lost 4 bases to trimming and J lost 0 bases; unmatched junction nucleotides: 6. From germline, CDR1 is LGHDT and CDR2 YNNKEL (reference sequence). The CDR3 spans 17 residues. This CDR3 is CASSPRTSGPSYNEQFF. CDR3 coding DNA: TGTGCCAGCAGCCCCCGGACTAGCGGTCCCTCCTACAATGAGCAGTTCTTC.

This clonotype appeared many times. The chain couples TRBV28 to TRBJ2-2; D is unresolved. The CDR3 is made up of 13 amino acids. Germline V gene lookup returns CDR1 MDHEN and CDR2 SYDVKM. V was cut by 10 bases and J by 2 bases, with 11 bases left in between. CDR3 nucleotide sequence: TGTGCCATACTGGCAAAAAACACCGGGGAGCTGTTTTTT. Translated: CAILAKNTGELFF.

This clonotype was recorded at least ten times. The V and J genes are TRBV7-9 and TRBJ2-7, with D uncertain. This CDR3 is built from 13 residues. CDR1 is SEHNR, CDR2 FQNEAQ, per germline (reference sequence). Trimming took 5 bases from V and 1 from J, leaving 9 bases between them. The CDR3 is CASSQQGSYEQYV. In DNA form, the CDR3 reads TGTGCCAGCAGCCAGCAAGGGTCCTACGAGCAGTACGTC.

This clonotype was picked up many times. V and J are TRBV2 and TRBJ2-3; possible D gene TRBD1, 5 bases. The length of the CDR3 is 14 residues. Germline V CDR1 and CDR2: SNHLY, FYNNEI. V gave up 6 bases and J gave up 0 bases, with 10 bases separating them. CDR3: CASRTGLSTDTQYF. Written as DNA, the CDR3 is TGTGCCAGCAGAACAGGCCTGAGCACAGATACGCAGTATTTT.

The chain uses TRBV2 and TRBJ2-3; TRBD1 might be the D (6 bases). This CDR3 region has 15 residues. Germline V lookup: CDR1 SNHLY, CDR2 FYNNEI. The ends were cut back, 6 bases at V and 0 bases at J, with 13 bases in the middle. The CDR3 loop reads CASSGDISSTDTQYF. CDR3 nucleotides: TGTGCCAGCAGCGGGGACATTTCAAGCACAGATACGCAGTATTTT.

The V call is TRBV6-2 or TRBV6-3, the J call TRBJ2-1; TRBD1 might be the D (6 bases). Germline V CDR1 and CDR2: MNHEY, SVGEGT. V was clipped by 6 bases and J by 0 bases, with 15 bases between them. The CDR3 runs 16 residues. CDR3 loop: CASRSQGPNSYNEQFF. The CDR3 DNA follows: TGTGCCAGCAGATCCCAGGGGCCCAACTCCTACAATGAGCAGTTCTTC.

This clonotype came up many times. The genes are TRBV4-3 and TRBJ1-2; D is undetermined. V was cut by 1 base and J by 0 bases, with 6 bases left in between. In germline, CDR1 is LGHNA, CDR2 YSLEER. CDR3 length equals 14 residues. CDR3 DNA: TGCGCCAGCAGCCAAGCGGTAGCTAACTATGGCTACACCTTC. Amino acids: CASSQAVANYGYTF.

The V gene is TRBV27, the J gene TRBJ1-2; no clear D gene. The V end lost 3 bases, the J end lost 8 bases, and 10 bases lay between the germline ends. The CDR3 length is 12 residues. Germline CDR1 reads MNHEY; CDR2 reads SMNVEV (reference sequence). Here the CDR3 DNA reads TGTGCCAGCAGTTTTAGTCATGGCGGCTACACCTTC. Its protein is CASSFSHGGYTF.